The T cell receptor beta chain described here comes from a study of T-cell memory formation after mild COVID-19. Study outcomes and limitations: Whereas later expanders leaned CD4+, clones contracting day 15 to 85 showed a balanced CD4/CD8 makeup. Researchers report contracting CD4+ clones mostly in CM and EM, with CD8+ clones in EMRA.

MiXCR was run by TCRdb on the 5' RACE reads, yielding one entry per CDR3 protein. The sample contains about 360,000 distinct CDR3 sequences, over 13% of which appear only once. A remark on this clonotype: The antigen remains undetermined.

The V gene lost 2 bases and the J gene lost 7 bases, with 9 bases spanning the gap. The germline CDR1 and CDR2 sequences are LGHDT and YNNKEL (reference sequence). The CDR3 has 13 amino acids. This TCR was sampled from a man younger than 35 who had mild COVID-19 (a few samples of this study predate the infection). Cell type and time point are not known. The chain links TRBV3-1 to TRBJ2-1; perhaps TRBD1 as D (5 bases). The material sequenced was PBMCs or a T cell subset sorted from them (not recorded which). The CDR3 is CASSQQGTNEQFF. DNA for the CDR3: TGTGCCAGCAGCCAACAGGGTACGAATGAGCAGTTCTTC.